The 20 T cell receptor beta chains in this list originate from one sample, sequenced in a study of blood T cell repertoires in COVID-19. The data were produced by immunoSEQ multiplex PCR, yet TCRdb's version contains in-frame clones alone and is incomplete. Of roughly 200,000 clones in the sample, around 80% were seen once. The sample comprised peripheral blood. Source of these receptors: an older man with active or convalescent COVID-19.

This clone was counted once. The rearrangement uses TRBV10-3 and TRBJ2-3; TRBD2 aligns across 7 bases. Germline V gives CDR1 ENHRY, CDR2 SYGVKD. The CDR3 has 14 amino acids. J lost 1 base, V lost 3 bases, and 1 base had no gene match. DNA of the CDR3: TGTGCCATCAGTGACGCGGGAGGCACAGATACGCAGTATTTT. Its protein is CAISDAGGTDTQYF.

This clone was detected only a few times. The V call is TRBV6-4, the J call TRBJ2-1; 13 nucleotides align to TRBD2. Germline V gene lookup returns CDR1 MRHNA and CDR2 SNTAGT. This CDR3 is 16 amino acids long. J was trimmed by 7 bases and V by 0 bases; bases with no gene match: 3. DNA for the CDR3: TGTGCCAGCAGTGACTCCGGGACTAGCGGGATTAATGAGCAGTTCTTC. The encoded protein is CASSDSGTSGINEQFF.

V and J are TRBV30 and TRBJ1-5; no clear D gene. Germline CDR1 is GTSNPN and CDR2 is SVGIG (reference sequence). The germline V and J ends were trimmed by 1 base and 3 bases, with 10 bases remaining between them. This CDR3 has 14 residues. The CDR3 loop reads CAWSGGGFNQPQHF. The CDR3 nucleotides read TGTGCCTGGAGTGGCGGAGGATTCAATCAGCCCCAGCATTTT.

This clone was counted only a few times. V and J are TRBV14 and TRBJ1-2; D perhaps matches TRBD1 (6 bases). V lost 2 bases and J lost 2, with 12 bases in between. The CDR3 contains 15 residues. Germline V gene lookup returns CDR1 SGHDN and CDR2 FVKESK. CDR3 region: CASSQYDRINYGYTF. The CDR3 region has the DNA TGTGCCAGCAGCCAATACGACAGGATCAACTATGGCTACACCTTC.

The CDR3 DNA reads TGTGCCAGCAGCCCCCAGGGTACGCAGTATTTT. This sequence encodes CASSPQGTQYF. The rearrangement uses TRBV6-5 and TRBJ2-3, with a tentative D call TRBD1 (5 bases). Trimming removed 6 bases at V and 8 bases at J, with 9 bases between. CDR3 length: 11 amino acids. From germline, CDR1 is MNHEY and CDR2 SVGAGI.

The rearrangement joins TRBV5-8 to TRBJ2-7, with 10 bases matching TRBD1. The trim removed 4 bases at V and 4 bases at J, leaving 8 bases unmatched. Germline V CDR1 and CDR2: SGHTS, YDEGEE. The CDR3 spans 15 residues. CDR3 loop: CASSRDRGRRYEQYF. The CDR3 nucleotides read TGTGCCAGCAGCCGAGACAGGGGGCGCAGGTACGAGCAGTACTTC. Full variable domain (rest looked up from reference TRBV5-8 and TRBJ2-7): EAGVTQSPTHLIKTRGQQATLRCSPISGHTSVYWYQQALGLGLQFLLWYDEGEERNRGNFPPRFSGRQFPNYSSELNVNALELEDSALYLCASSRDRGRRYEQYFGPGTRLTVT.

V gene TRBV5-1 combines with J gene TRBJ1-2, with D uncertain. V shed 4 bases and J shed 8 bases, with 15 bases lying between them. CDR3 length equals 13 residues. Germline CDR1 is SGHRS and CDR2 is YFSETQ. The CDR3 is CASSPSELSGYTF. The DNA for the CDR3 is TGCGCCAGCAGCCCGTCAGAATTGTCGGGCTACACCTTC.

CDR3 in amino acids: CASRVSGGPGETQYF. The CDR3 coding sequence is TGCGCCAGCAGGGTCAGCGGGGGGCCGGGAGAGACCCAGTACTTC. The J gene is TRBJ2-5, the V gene TRBV5-1; the match to TRBD2 covers 9 bases. J was trimmed by 4 bases and V by 5 bases; bases with no gene match: 9. This CDR3 is built from 15 residues. Germline CDR1 and CDR2: SGHRS and YFSETQ. The complete variable domain, with remaining parts taken from reference TRBV5-1 and TRBJ2-5, reads KAGVTQTPRYLIKTRGQQVTLSCSPISGHRSVSWYQQTPGQGLQFLFEYFSETQRNKGNFPGRFSGRQFSNSRSEMNVSTLELGDSALYLCASRVSGGPGETQYFGPGTRLLVL.

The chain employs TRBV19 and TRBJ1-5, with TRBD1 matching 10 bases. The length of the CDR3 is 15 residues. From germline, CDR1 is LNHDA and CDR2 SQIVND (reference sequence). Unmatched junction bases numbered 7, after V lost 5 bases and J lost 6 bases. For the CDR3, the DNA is TGTGCCAGTAGTGCCGACAGGGGGCAAGGTCAGCCCCAGCATTTT. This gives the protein CASSADRGQGQPQHF.

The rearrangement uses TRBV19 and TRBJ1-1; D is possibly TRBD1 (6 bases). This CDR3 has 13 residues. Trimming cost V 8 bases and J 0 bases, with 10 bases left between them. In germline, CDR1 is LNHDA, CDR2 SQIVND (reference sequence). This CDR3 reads CASGGSVNTEAFF. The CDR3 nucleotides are TGTGCCAGTGGGGGCTCGGTGAACACTGAAGCTTTCTTT.

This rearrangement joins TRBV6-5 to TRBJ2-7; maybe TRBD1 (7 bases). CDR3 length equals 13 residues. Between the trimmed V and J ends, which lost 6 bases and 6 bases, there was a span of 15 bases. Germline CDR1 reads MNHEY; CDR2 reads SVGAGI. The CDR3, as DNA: TGTGCCAGCAGACTCTCAGGGGGGCGCGAGCAGTACTTC. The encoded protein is CASRLSGGREQYF.

CDR3 sequence: CASSAGTGESEAFF. In DNA form, the CDR3 reads TGTGCCAGCAGCGCTGGGACAGGGGAATCTGAAGCTTTCTTT. This chain joins TRBV9 and TRBJ1-1, with 10 bases fitting TRBD1. Germline V gene sequence: CDR1 SGDLS, CDR2 YYNGEE. This CDR3 contains 14 residues. After removal of 3 bases from V and 6 bases from J, the junction contained 5 bases not matched to a gene.

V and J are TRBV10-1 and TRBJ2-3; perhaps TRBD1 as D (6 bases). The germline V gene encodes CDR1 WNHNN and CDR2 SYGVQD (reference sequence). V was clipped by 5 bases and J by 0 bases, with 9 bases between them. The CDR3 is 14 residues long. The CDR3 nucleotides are TGCGCCAGCAGTACAGGGTTTAGCACAGATACGCAGTATTTT. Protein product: CASSTGFSTDTQYF.

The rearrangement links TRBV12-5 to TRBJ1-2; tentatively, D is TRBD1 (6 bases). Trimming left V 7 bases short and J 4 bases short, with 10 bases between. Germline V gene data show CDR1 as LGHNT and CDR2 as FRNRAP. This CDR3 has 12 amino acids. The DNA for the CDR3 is TGTGCTAGTGCCAGGGACACCTATGGCTACACCTTC. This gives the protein CASARDTYGYTF.

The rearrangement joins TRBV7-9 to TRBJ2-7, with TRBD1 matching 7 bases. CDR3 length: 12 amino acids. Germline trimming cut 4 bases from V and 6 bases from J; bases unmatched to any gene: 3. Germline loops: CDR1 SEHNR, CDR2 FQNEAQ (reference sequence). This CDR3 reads CASSSRDSEQYF. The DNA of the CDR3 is TGTGCCAGCAGCTCCAGGGACAGCGAGCAGTACTTC.

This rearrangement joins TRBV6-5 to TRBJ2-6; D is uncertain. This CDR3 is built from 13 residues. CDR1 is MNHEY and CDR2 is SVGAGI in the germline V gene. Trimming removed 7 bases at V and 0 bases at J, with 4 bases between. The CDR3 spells CASTISGANVLTF. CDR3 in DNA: TGTGCCAGCACCATCTCTGGGGCCAACGTCCTGACTTTC.

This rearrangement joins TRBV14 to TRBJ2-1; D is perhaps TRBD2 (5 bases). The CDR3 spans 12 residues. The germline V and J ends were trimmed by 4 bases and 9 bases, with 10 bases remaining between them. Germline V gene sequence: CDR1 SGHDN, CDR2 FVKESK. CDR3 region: CASSLLAGEQFF. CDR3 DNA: TGTGCCAGCAGCCTACTGGCGGGTGAGCAGTTCTTC. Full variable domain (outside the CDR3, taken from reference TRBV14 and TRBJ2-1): EAGVTQFPSHSVIEKGQTVTLRCDPISGHDNLYWYRRVMGKEIKFLLHFVKESKQDESGMPNNRFLAERTGGTYSTLKVQPAELEDSGVYFCASSLLAGEQFFGPGTRLTVL.

DNA of the CDR3: TGTGCCAGCAGCCCAACCGGGACAAACCACAATGAGCAGTTCTTC. This encodes CASSPTGTNHNEQFF. V and J are TRBV7-8 and TRBJ2-1, with D possibly being TRBD1 (6 bases). With 5 bases removed from V and 5 bases from J, the gap between germline ends came to 16 bases. The germline gives CDR1 SGHVS, CDR2 FQNEAQ. CDR3 size: 15 residues.

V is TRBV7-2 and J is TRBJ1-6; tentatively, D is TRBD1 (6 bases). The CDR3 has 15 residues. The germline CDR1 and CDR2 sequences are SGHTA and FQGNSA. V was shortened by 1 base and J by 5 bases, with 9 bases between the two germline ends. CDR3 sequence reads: CASSLGQANNSPLHF. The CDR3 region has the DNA TGTGCCAGCAGCTTAGGACAGGCAAATAATTCACCCCTCCACTTT.

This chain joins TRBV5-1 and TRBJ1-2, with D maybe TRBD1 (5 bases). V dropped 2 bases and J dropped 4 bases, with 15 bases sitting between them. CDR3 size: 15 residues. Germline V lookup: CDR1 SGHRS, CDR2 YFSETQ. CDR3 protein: CASSLGTYKSYGYTF. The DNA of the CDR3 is TGCGCCAGCAGCTTAGGGACTTACAAATCCTATGGCTACACCTTC.